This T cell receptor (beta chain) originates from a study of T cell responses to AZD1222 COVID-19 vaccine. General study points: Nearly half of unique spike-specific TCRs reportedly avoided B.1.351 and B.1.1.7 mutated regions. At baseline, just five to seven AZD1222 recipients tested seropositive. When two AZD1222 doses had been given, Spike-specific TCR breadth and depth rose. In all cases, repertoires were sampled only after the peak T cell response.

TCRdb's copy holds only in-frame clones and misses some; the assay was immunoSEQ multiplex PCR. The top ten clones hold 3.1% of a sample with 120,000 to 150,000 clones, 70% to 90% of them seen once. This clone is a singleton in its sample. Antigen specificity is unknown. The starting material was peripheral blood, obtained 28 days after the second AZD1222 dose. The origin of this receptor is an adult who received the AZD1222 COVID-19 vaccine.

CDR3 bases: TGCGCCAGCAGCTTCGGGGACAGGGACACCGGGGAGCTGTTTTTT. Translating it yields CASSFGDRDTGELFF. The genes are TRBV5-1 and TRBJ2-2; 9 positions match TRBD1. This CDR3 spans 15 amino acids. With 2 bases clipped from V and 3 bases from J, the junction kept 2 bases outside the gene matches. Germline loops: CDR1 SGHRS, CDR2 YFSETQ.